Given below is one T cell receptor beta chain in context. Its antigen is currently unknown. These data belong to a study of T cell responses to AZD1222 COVID-19 vaccine. Using immunoSEQ multiplex PCR, the repertoire was profiled, and TCRdb retains in-frame clones only, with some absent. The sample includes 130,000 to 150,000 clones, around 91% of them seen just once. Study outcomes and limitations: When two AZD1222 doses had been given, Spike-specific TCR breadth and depth rose. Donors skewed white British and female; clonal diversity was possibly underestimated. Regions 160-218 and 743-854 held dominance among vaccine-associated CD4 TCRs, which spanned spike.

The sample consisted of peripheral blood, taken on day 0 of AZD1222 vaccination. The TCR originated in an adult in good health.

CDR3 bases: TGTGCCAGCAGAAAACTACAGGAACGGTCACCCCTCCACTTT. This sequence encodes CASRKLQERSPLHF. The chain is built from TRBV27 and TRBJ1-6, with a possible D match to TRBD1 (5 bases). Trimming removed 6 bases at V and 10 bases at J, with 16 bases between. The CDR3 covers 14 residues. The germline V gene encodes CDR1 MNHEY and CDR2 SMNVEV (reference sequence).